This T cell receptor (beta chain) was sequenced during a study of shared clonotypes between healthy human individuals. Measured with immunoSEQ multiplex PCR; TCRdb has only the in-frame clones, and not every one. The profile covers 1.4 million to 1.5 million clones, with roughly 96% appearing a single time and 0.95% to 1.5% taken by the ten largest. With 2 bases clipped from V and 7 bases from J, the junction kept 5 bases outside the gene matches. The CDR3 runs to 14 residues. CDR1 and CDR2 (germline): SGDLS, YYNGEE. The sequencing sample was made of naive CD4+ T cells sorted from blood. The subset was: CD45RA+ positively selected. The receptor comes from a young man in good health. The chain carries TRBV9 and TRBJ2-1, with 8 positions matching TRBD2. The CDR3 sequence: CASSVGTRLNEQFF. In DNA form, the CDR3 reads TGTGCCAGCAGCGTTGGGACTAGACTTAATGAGCAGTTCTTC.